This TCR beta chain was profiled in a study of blood T cell repertoires in COVID-19. Across the study: The cDNA or gDNA used as material had been derived from T cells, B-cell-depleted T cells, or PBMCs.

Here immunoSEQ multiplex PCR was the method, and the copy in TCRdb shows in-frame clones only, minus some. The data contain around 160,000 clones, over 80% of them singletons. Those who participated ranged in age from 18 to 89 years and resided in around 22 US areas. Cohort assignment relied on participant-reported clinical history. Contact with a PCR-confirmed or clinician-diagnosed COVID-19 case occurred within 2 weeks of entry. The CDR3 spans 17 residues. The V end was cut by 5 bases, the J end by 7 bases, with 25 bases between. CDR1 is SGHTS, CDR2 YDEGEE, per germline. This TCR derives from a woman aged 45 to 65 who had been exposed to COVID-19. Input material: PBMCs or T cells enriched from blood (not recorded which). The chain uses TRBV5-8 and TRBJ1-5, with D uncertain. In DNA, the CDR3 is TGTGCCAGCAGGGACTATTCAGCTGGGAGGAGAGAACAGCCCCAGCATTTT. Translation: CASRDYSAGRREQPQHF.